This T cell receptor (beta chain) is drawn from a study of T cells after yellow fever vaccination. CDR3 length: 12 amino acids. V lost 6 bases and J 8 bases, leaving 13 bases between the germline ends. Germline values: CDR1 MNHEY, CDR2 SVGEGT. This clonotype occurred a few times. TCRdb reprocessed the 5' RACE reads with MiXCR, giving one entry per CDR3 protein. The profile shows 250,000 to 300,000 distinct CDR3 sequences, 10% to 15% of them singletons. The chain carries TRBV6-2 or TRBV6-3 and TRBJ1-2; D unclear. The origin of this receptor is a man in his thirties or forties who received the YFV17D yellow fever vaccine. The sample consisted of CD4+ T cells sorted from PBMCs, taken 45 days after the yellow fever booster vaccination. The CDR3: CASSLGPVGYTF. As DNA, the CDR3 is TGTGCCAGCAGCCTCGGGCCCGTCGGCTACACCTTC.